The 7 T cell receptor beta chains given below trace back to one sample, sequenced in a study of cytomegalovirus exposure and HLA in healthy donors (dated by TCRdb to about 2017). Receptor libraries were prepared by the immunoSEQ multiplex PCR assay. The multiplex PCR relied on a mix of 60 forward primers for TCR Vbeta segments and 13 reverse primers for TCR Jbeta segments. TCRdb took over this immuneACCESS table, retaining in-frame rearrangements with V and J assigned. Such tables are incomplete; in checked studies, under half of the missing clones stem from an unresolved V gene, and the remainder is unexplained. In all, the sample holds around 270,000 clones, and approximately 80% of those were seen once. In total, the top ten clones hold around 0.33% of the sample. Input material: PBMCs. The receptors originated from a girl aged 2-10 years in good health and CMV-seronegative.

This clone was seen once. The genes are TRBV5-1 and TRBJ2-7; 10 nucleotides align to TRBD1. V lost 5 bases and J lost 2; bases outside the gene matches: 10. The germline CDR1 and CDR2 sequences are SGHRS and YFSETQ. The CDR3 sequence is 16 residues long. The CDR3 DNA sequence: TGCGCCAGCAGTTATGATGGACAGGGGGGGACCTACGAGCAGTACTTC. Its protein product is CASSYDGQGGTYEQYF.

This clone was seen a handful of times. The CDR3 here is CASGTSGNTDTQYF. In DNA, the CDR3 is TGCGCCAGCGGAACTAGCGGGAACACAGATACGCAGTATTTT. The chain uses TRBV5-1 and TRBJ2-3; 10 bases map to TRBD2. With 7 bases clipped from V and 2 bases from J, the junction kept 4 bases outside the gene matches. The CDR3 loop spans 14 amino acids. Germline assignment: CDR1 SGHRS and CDR2 YFSETQ.

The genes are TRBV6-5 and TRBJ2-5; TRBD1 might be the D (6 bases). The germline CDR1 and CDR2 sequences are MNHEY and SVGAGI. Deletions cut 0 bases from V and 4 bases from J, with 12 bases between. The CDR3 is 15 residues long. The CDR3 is CASSYSGAGGETQYF. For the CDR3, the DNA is TGTGCCAGCAGTTACTCGGGGGCAGGAGGAGAGACCCAGTACTTC.

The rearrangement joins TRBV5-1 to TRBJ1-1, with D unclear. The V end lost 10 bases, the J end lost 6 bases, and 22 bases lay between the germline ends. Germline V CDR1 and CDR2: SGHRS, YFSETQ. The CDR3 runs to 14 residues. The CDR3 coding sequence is TGCGCCTCCCGCCCCTTGGGAGAACGGGCTGAAGCTTTCTTT. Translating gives CASRPLGERAEAFF.

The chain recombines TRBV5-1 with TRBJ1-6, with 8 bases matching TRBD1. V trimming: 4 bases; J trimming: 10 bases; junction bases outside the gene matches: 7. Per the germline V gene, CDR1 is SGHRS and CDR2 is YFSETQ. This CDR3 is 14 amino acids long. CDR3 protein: CASSPLTGDSPLHF. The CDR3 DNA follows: TGCGCCAGCAGCCCATTGACAGGGGACTCACCCCTCCACTTT.

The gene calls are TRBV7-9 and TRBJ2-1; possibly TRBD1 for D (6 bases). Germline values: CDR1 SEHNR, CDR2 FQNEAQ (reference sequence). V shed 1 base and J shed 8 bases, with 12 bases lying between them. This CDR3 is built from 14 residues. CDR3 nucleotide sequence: TGTGCCAGCAGCTTAGGACAGGACAGCGATGAGCAGTTCTTC. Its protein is CASSLGQDSDEQFF.

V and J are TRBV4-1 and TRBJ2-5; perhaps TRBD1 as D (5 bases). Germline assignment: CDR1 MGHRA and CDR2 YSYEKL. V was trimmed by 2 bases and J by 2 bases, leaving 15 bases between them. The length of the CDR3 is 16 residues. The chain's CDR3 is CASSQPGWRHQETQYF. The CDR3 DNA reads TGCGCCAGCAGCCAACCAGGGTGGCGGCATCAAGAGACCCAGTACTTC.